Listed below are T cell receptor beta chains from one sample, sequenced in a study of blood T cell repertoires in COVID-19. Here immunoSEQ multiplex PCR was the method, and the copy in TCRdb shows in-frame clones only, minus some. The sample has some 240,000 clones; nearly 90% are singletons. Sequenced material: peripheral blood. These receptor sequences come from a woman aged 55 to 70 with COVID-19, enrolled during active disease. CDR3s include the opening cysteine and the closing phenylalanine or tryptophan. A D gene is named only where the DNA matches it firmly. Expanded clones are given a class, and other clones once, few, many or no size at all.

j_gene	v_gene	d_gene	abundance	CDR3aa	CDR3nt
TRBJ1-5	TRBV19	.	.	CASSSLGGRQPQHF	TGTGCCAGTAGTTCCCTGGGGGGGAGGCAGCCCCAGCATTTT
TRBJ1-2	TRBV18	TRBD1	.	CASSPGQGGNYGYTF	TGTGCCAGCTCACCCGGACAGGGTGGCAACTATGGCTACACCTTC
TRBJ1-2	TRBV2	.	.	CASSEGFNGYTF	TGTGCCAGCAGTGAAGGTTTCAATGGCTACACCTTC
TRBJ1-1	TRBV19	.	.	CASSIHMNTEAFF	TGTGCCAGTAGTATCCACATGAACACTGAAGCTTTCTTT
TRBJ1-2	TRBV6-5	TRBD1	.	CASSYSGGQGLFGYTF	TGTGCCAGCAGTTACTCGGGGGGACAGGGGCTTTTTGGCTACACCTTC
TRBJ1-1	TRBV5-6	.	.	CASSSGHLGNTEAFF	TGTGCCAGCAGCTCGGGACACCTGGGGAACACTGAAGCTTTCTTT
TRBJ1-4	TRBV19	TRBD1	.	CASRSRDSIFATNEKLFF	TGTGCCAGTAGGTCCCGGGACAGTATTTTTGCAACTAATGAAAAACTGTTTTTT
TRBJ1-1	TRBV5-8	.	.	CANKNRGNTEAFF	TGTGCCAATAAAAATAGGGGGAACACTGAAGCTTTCTTT
TRBJ1-2	TRBV6-2/TRBV6-3	.	.	CASSWAWGDYGYTF	TGTGCCAGCAGTTGGGCGTGGGGGGACTATGGCTACACCTTC
TRBJ1-2	TRBV18	.	.	CASSPSGAYGYTF	TGTGCCAGCTCACCGTCAGGGGCCTATGGCTACACCTTC
TRBJ1-6	TRBV7-2	.	.	CASSLNPGNSPLHF	TGTGCCAGCAGCTTAAATCCGGGAAATTCACCCCTCCACTTT
TRBJ2-7	TRBV7-9	.	.	CASSLRTGSYEQYF	TGTGCCAGCAGCTTAAGAACAGGTAGCTACGAGCAGTACTTC
TRBJ2-1	TRBV4-3	.	.	CASSQDQGRYNEQFF	TGCGCCAGCAGCCAAGACCAGGGTAGATACAATGAGCAGTTCTTC
TRBJ1-2	TRBV5-4	.	.	CASSLGQGDYGYTF	TGTGCCAGCAGCTTGGGGCAGGGCGACTATGGCTACACCTTC
TRBJ1-5	TRBV6-6	.	.	CASSEQGNQPQHF	TGTGCCAGCAGTGAGCAGGGTAATCAGCCCCAGCATTTT
TRBJ2-5	TRBV2	.	.	CASSRSRQETQYF	TGTGCCAGCAGTAGATCTAGACAAGAGACCCAGTACTTC
TRBJ1-5	TRBV5-6	.	few	CASSLRGRSNQPQHF	TGTGCCAGCAGCTTGCGTGGGAGAAGCAATCAGCCCCAGCATTTT
TRBJ2-7	TRBV25-1	TRBD1	.	CASSESGQGDYEQYF	TGTGCCAGCAGTGAATCAGGGCAGGGGGACTACGAGCAGTACTTC